The TCR beta chain described here comes from a study of T cell responses to AZD1222 COVID-19 vaccine. Assay: immunoSEQ multiplex PCR; the TCRdb copy retains only in-frame clones and omits some. Of 130,000 to 150,000 clones in the sample, approximately 89% are singletons; the top ten hold 5.2%. The TCR sequence derives from an adult in good health. The sequencing here drew on peripheral blood, taken on day 0 of AZD1222 vaccination.

This CDR3 is CSAHPQGNTGELFF. The CDR3 DNA reads as TGCAGCGCACACCCCCAGGGGAACACCGGGGAGCTGTTTTTT. This chain links TRBV29-1 with TRBJ2-2; possible D gene TRBD1, 5 bases. Per the germline V gene, CDR1 is SQVTM and CDR2 is ANQGSEA. The V gene lost 7 bases and the J gene lost 1 base, with 13 bases spanning the gap. The CDR3 runs 14 residues.